These T cell receptor beta chains were read from a single sample in a study of T cells after yellow fever vaccination. TCRdb independently ran MiXCR on the 5' RACE reads; one entry per CDR3 protein. This table has approximately 150,000 distinct CDR3 sequences, 9.3% appearing once. The sample in question was CD8+ T cells sorted from PBMCs, obtained 45 days after the yellow fever booster vaccination. The receptors here all came from a man between 18 and 29 years old who received the YFV17D yellow fever vaccine. CDR3s include the opening cysteine and the closing phenylalanine or tryptophan. Each record gives: J gene, D gene, V gene, clone size, CDR3 protein, CDR3 DNA. A D gene is named only where the DNA matches it firmly. Clone size is stated in some rows and not others, as once, few, many or a class when expanded.

J: TRBJ2-2; D: NA; V: TRBV6-2/TRBV6-3; size: NA; CDR3: CASRQVTAESGELFF; DNA: TGTGCCAGCCGCCAGGTGACGGCCGAGTCCGGGGAGCTGTTTTTT
J: TRBJ1-1; D: NA; V: TRBV29-1; size: NA; CDR3: CSVDITALNTEAFF; DNA: TGCAGCGTTGATATTACAGCGTTGAACACTGAAGCTTTCTTT
J: TRBJ2-1; D: NA; V: TRBV9; size: NA; CDR3: CASSADSANEQFF; DNA: TGTGCCAGCAGCGCTGACTCGGCCAATGAGCAGTTCTTC
J: TRBJ1-1; D: NA; V: TRBV20-1; size: NA; CDR3: CSARDRDPEAFF; DNA: TGCAGTGCTAGAGACCGGGACCCTGAAGCTTTCTTT
J: TRBJ2-6; D: NA; V: TRBV27; size: NA; CDR3: CASSFLTRGLYNPGANVLTF; DNA: TGTGCCAGCAGTTTCTTAACCCGGGGGCTGTACAACCCTGGGGCCAACGTCCTGACTTTC
J: TRBJ1-2; D: NA; V: TRBV2; size: few; CDR3: CASSEVGGDGYTF; DNA: TGTGCCAGCAGTGAAGTTGGGGGCGATGGCTACACCTTC
J: TRBJ2-5; D: TRBD1; V: TRBV12-3/TRBV12-4; size: few; CDR3: CASSGTGSGATQYF; DNA: TGTGCCAGCAGCGGGACAGGGTCAGGGGCGACCCAGTACTTC
J: TRBJ1-3; D: NA; V: TRBV6-1; size: few; CDR3: CASSAAKAGNTIYF; DNA: TGTGCCAGCAGTGCGGCGAAGGCTGGAAACACCATATATTTT
J: TRBJ1-1; D: TRBD1; V: TRBV29-1; size: many; CDR3: CSVGFGTANTEAFF; DNA: TGCAGCGTTGGCTTCGGGACAGCGAACACTGAAGCTTTCTTT
J: TRBJ2-5; D: NA; V: TRBV6-2/TRBV6-3; size: NA; CDR3: CASSYTGSSAQETQYF; DNA: TGTGCCAGCAGTTACACCGGCTCCTCGGCGCAAGAGACCCAGTACTTC
J: TRBJ1-1; D: NA; V: TRBV6-5; size: few; CDR3: CASSYPGGNTEAFF; DNA: TGTGCCAGCAGTTACCCGGGGGGGAACACTGAAGCTTTCTTT